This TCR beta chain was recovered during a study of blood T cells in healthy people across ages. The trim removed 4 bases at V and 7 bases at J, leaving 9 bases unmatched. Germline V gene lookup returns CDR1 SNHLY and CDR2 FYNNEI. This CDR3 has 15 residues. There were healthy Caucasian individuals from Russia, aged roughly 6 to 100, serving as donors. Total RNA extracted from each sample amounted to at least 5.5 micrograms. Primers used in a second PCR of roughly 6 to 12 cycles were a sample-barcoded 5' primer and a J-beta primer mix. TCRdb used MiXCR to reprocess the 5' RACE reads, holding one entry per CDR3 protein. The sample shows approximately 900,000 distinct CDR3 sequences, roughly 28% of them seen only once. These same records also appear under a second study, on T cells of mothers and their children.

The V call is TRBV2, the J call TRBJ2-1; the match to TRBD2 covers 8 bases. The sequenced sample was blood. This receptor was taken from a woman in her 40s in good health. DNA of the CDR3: TGTGCCAGCAGTGGGGGCAGCGGGGGAGGTAATGAGCAGTTCTTC. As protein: CASSGGSGGGNEQFF.